One and the same sample provided the 8 T cell receptor beta chains below, sequenced in a study of cytomegalovirus exposure and HLA in healthy donors. Produced via immunoSEQ multiplex PCR; TCRdb's table is partial and in-frame only. The data show 140,000 to 150,000 clones, over 80% seen once. The sequencing sample was made of PBMCs. Source of these receptors: a man aged 18 to 30 in good health and CMV-seropositive.

The V gene is TRBV19, the J gene TRBJ2-1, with D perhaps matching TRBD2 (6 bases). CDR3 length equals 14 residues. Germline values: CDR1 LNHDA, CDR2 SQIVND (reference sequence). Trimming cost V 5 bases and J 2 bases, with 10 bases left between them. The CDR3 DNA reads as TGTGCCAGTAGTTCTGGCGGGGCCTACAATGAGCAGTTCTTC. Translation gives CASSSGGAYNEQFF.

This rearrangement joins TRBV10-3 to TRBJ2-4; the D gene is possibly TRBD1 (6 bases). This CDR3 has 12 residues. Trimming stripped 6 bases from V and 13 bases from J, with 16 bases between. Germline V CDR1 and CDR2: ENHRY, SYGVKD. CDR3 in amino acids: CAIRDSTGPQYF. DNA for the CDR3: TGTGCCATCAGGGATTCCACAGGGCCACAGTACTTC.

In its sample, this clone was seen a few times. This chain connects TRBV19 to TRBJ2-7, with TRBD2 identical over 8 bases. The CDR3 loop spans 14 amino acids. V shed 6 bases, J shed 2 bases, and the junction held 6 bases outside the gene matches. Germline assignment: CDR1 LNHDA and CDR2 SQIVND (reference sequence). CDR3 in DNA: TGTGCCAGTAGAACAGGTAGCGGGACCTACGAGCAGTACTTC. It translates to CASRTGSGTYEQYF.

This chain connects TRBV6-5 to TRBJ1-1; D remains ambiguous. Per the germline V gene, CDR1 is MNHEY and CDR2 is SVGAGI. This CDR3 is built from 11 residues. V lost 7 bases, J lost 7 bases, and 10 bases lay in between. CDR3 loop: CASTYGVEAFF. The CDR3 nucleotides are TGTGCCAGCACCTACGGGGTTGAAGCTTTCTTT.

This chain uses TRBV2 with TRBJ1-5; TRBD1 agrees at 8 bases. V lost 6 bases and J lost 7; bases outside the gene matches: 8. The CDR3 runs to 14 residues. In germline, CDR1 is SNHLY, CDR2 FYNNEI. CDR3 DNA sequence: TGTGCCAGCAGGAGGACAGGGCTGCTCCAGCCCCAGCATTTT. Amino acids: CASRRTGLLQPQHF.

This clone was detected only once. The chain has TRBV27 and TRBJ1-2; a weak D match, TRBD1 (6 bases). Germline CDR1 is MNHEY and CDR2 is SMNVEV (reference sequence). The length of the CDR3 is 16 residues. Trimming took off 6 bases at V and 3 bases at J, with 20 bases between the two ends. CDR3 sequence: CASSYRPRDTYYGYTF. The CDR3 coding sequence is TGTGCCAGCAGCTATCGACCCCGGGACACATACTATGGCTACACCTTC.

The gene calls are TRBV19 and TRBJ2-3, with 12 bases lining up with TRBD2. CDR3 length: 16 residues. Losses at the gene ends were 5 bases for V and 4 bases for J; bases not matched to a gene: 7. Germline CDR1 reads LNHDA; CDR2 reads SQIVND (reference sequence). Written as DNA, the CDR3 is TGTGCCAGTAGTTCCCGACTAGCGGGGGACCCAGATACGCAGTATTTT. This encodes CASSSRLAGDPDTQYF.

V is TRBV27 and J is TRBJ2-7, with 8 bases matching TRBD1. Per the germline V gene, CDR1 is MNHEY and CDR2 is SMNVEV (reference sequence). V shed 2 bases and J 0 bases; nucleotides not matched to a gene: 6. The CDR3 is made up of 16 amino acids. CDR3 protein: CASSLRSGTGSYEQYF. The DNA for the CDR3 is TGTGCCAGCAGTTTACGATCTGGGACAGGCTCCTACGAGCAGTACTTC.